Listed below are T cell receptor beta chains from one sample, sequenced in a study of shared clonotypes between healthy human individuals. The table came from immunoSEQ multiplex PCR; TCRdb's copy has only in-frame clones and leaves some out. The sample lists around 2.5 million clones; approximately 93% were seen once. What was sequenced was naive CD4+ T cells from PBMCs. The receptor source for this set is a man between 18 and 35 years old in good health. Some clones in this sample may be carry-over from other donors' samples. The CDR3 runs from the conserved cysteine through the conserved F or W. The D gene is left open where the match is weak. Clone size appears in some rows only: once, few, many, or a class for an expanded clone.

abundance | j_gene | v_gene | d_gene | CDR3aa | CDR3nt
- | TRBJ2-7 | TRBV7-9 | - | CASSLAGRSYEQYF | TGTGCCAGCAGCTTAGCCGGCAGATCCTACGAGCAGTACTTC
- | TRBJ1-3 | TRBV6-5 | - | CASIPGRNSGNTIYF | TGTGCCAGCATTCCGGGACGCAACTCTGGAAACACCATATATTTT
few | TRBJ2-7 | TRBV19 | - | CASSTDLTGREQYF | TGTGCCAGTAGTACGGACCTCACAGGGCGTGAGCAGTACTTC
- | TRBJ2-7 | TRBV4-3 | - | CASSQMESSYEQYF | TGCGCCAGCAGCCAAATGGAGAGTTCCTACGAGCAGTACTTC
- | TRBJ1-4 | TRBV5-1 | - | CASSRETGSEKLFF | TGCGCCAGCAGCCGGGAGACCGGGAGTGAAAAACTGTTTTTT
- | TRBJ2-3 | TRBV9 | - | CASSVVTASDTQYF | TGTGCCAGCAGCGTAGTAACAGCTTCAGATACGCAGTATTTT
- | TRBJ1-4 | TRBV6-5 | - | CASSSHRARNEKLFF | TGTGCCAGCAGTTCCCACAGGGCGCGGAATGAAAAACTGTTTTTT
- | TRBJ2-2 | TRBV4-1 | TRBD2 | CASSQDPGTSSTGELFF | TGCGCCAGCAGCCAAGATCCCGGGACTAGCAGCACCGGGGAGCTGTTTTTT
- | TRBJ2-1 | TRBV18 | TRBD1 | CASSPEQGAYNEQFF | TGTGCCAGCTCACCGGAGCAGGGGGCCTACAATGAGCAGTTCTTC
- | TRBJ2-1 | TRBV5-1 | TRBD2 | CASSSGLAGVYYNEQFF | TGCGCCAGCAGCTCCGGACTAGCGGGAGTTTATTACAATGAGCAGTTCTTC
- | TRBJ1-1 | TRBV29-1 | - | CSGWGVQAFF | TGCAGCGGGTGGGGGGTGCAAGCTTTCTTT
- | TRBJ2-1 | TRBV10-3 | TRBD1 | CAISGDRARNEQFF | TGTGCCATCAGTGGAGACAGGGCAAGAAATGAGCAGTTCTTC
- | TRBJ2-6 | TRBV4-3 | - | CASSQQAGGWGSGANVLTF | TGCGCCAGCAGCCAACAAGCCGGAGGTTGGGGGTCTGGGGCCAACGTCCTGACTTTC
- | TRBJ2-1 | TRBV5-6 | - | CASSLVNGASEQFF | TGTGCCAGCAGCTTGGTTAATGGGGCGTCTGAGCAGTTCTTC
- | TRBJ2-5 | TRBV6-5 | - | CASSYTTVQETQYF | TGTGCCAGCAGTTATACGACGGTCCAAGAGACCCAGTACTTC
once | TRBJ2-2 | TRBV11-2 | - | CASSLLPVLPGELFF | TGTGCCAGCAGCTTACTCCCGGTTCTACCCGGGGAGCTGTTTTTT
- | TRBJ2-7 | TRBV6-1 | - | CASSTRTEPHYEQYF | TGTGCCAGCAGTACTCGGACTGAACCACACTACGAGCAGTACTTC
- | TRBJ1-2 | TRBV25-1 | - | CASRQGSNYGYTF | TGTGCCAGCAGACAGGGCTCTAACTATGGCTACACCTTC
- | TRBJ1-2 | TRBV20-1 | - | CSAPSSGGYTF | TGCAGTGCTCCCTCGTCGGGGGGCTACACCTTC
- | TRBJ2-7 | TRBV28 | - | CASSLSWTGNEQYF | TGTGCCAGCAGTTTATCGTGGACTGGGAACGAGCAGTACTTC
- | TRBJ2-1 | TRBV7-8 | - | CASSSGQEGNEQFF | TGTGCCAGCAGCTCCGGACAGGAGGGGAATGAGCAGTTCTTC
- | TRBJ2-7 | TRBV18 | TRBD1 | CASSPPWAGGPNEQYF | TGTGCCAGCTCACCACCGTGGGCAGGGGGCCCCAACGAGCAGTACTTC
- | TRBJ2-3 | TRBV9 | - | CASRSGGTSTDTQYF | TGTGCCAGCAGATCTGGAGGAACTAGCACAGATACGCAGTATTTT
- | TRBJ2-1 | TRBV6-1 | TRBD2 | CASSISGRAGNEQFF | TGTGCCAGCAGTATAAGCGGGAGGGCCGGAAATGAGCAGTTCTTC
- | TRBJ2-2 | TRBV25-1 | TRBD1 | CASSPRTGNTGELFF | TGTGCCAGCAGCCCCCGGACAGGAAACACCGGGGAGCTGTTTTTT
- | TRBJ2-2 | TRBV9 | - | CASSRVNTGELFF | TGTGCCAGCAGCCGGGTGAACACCGGGGAGCTGTTTTTT